The rows below give T cell receptor beta chains drawn from one sample of a study of cytomegalovirus exposure and HLA in healthy donors. Only in-frame clones appear in the TCRdb table, and some are missing; sequencing was by immunoSEQ multiplex PCR. The sample holds approximately 130,000 clones, under 85% seen once. The specimen was PBMCs. The receptors were gathered from a man aged 25-40 years in good health and CMV-seronegative. The CDR3 runs from the conserved cysteine through the conserved F or W. The D gene is left open where the match is weak. Some rows have no size entry. The others give once, few or many, or a class for an expanded clone.

v_gene	d_gene	abundance	len	j_gene	CDR3aa	CDR3nt
TRBV4-2	TRBD2	-	21	TRBJ2-1	CASSQDGGLATYRSSYNEQFF	TGTGCCAGCAGCCAAGATGGGGGACTAGCGACTTATCGAAGCTCCTACAATGAGCAGTTCTTC
TRBV5-5	TRBD1	-	14	TRBJ1-1	CASSLDRGIPEAFF	TGTGCCAGCAGCTTGGACAGGGGAATCCCTGAAGCTTTCTTT
TRBV2	-	-	13	TRBJ1-1	CASREGLGVRTFF	TGTGCCAGCAGGGAAGGGCTCGGAGTTAGGACTTTCTTT
TRBV28	-	-	15	TRBJ1-6	CASSLDLRGSTPLHF	TGTGCCAGCAGTTTAGATTTACGGGGATCTACACCCCTCCACTTT
TRBV9	-	once	14	TRBJ1-1	CASSVVPGNTEAFF	TGTGCCAGCAGCGTAGTCCCCGGGAACACTGAAGCTTTTTTT
TRBV6-5	-	-	15	TRBJ1-3	CASSQARGSGNTIYF	TGTGCCAGCAGCCAGGCAAGGGGGTCTGGAAACACCATATATTTT
TRBV5-1	-	-	14	TRBJ2-2	CASSLVPTPQMLFF	TGCGCCAGCAGCTTGGTTCCAACGCCCCAGATGCTGTTTTTT
TRBV29-1	-	-	14	TRBJ2-7	CSVGGRAFRDEQYF	TGCAGCGTTGGAGGCAGGGCCTTCAGGGACGAGCAGTACTTC
TRBV5-4	TRBD1	-	15	TRBJ1-2	CASSTAARQGSGYTF	TGTGCCAGCAGCACCGCTGCGCGACAGGGGAGTGGCTACACCTTC
TRBV7-9	-	-	13	TRBJ2-7	CASSLPLTNEQYF	TGTGCCAGCAGCTTACCCCTAACCAACGAGCAGTACTTC
TRBV7-2	-	-	14	TRBJ2-1	CASSFSGSYNEQFF	TGTGCCAGCAGCTTTAGCGGCTCCTACAATGAGCAGTTCTTC
TRBV18	-	once	12	TRBJ2-7	CASSPNLYEQYF	TGTGCCAGCTCACCTAATTTATACGAGCAGTACTTC
TRBV7-3	-	-	14	TRBJ2-3	CASSLRGGTDTQYF	TGTGCCAGCAGCCTACGGGGAGGCACAGATACGCAGTATTTT
TRBV18	-	few	14	TRBJ2-5	CASSPRGYQETQYF	TGTGCCAGCTCACCCAGGGGCTACCAAGAGACCCAGTACTTC
TRBV27	-	-	12	TRBJ2-5	CASSLVGETQYF	TGTGCCAGCAGTCTCGTGGGCGAGACCCAGTACTTC
TRBV5-1	TRBD1	-	14	TRBJ1-4	CASSPGTENEKLFF	TGCGCCAGCAGCCCTGGGACAGAGAATGAAAAACTGTTTTTT
TRBV6-6	-	few	15	TRBJ2-7	CASSNAGQPAYEQYF	TGTGCCAGCAGTAACGCGGGACAGCCAGCCTACGAGCAGTACTTC
TRBV28	TRBD2	once	15	TRBJ2-7	CASSFPRGVRYEQYF	TGTGCCAGCAGTTTCCCGCGGGGGGTGAGGTACGAGCAGTACTTC
TRBV2	-	few	14	TRBJ2-1	CASSPETRSREQFF	TGTGCCAGCAGCCCCGAAACTAGGTCCCGTGAGCAGTTCTTC
TRBV2	TRBD1	-	14	TRBJ1-1	CASRSQTGRTEAFF	TGTGCCAGCAGAAGCCAGACAGGGAGGACTGAAGCTTTCTTT